The 9 T cell receptor beta chains below come from one sample, sequenced in a study of T cell responses to AZD1222 COVID-19 vaccine. TCRdb's table, derived via immunoSEQ multiplex PCR, lists solely in-frame clones and lacks some. The table records about 100,000 clones, roughly 90% of them present only once. The sequencing used peripheral blood, collected on day 0 of AZD1222 vaccination. These receptors came from an adult in good health.

The chain is built from TRBV10-3 and TRBJ2-7, with D perhaps TRBD1 or TRBD2 (5 bases each). This CDR3 has 14 residues. Trimming cost V 4 bases and J 3 bases, with 13 bases left between them. The germline CDR1 and CDR2 sequences are ENHRY and SYGVKD. CDR3 DNA sequence: TGTGCCATCAGTGGCCGGGGCGTCGGCTACGAGCAGTACTTC. It specifies CAISGRGVGYEQYF.

The sample holds one count of this clone. The chain combines TRBV18 with TRBJ1-1; 11 positions agree with TRBD1. V gave up 2 bases and J gave up 11 bases; unmatched junction bases: 10. This CDR3 comprises 15 residues. The germline V gene has CDR1 KGHSH and CDR2 LQKENI. CDR3 loop: CASSPTRGTGGRAFF. In DNA, the CDR3 is TGTGCCAGCTCACCAACACGAGGGACAGGGGGTCGGGCTTTCTTT.

The rearrangement joins TRBV5-1 to TRBJ1-1, with D unclear. Germline values: CDR1 SGHRS, CDR2 YFSETQ. Between the trimmed V and J ends, which lost 3 bases and 6 bases, there was a span of 21 bases. This CDR3 has 16 amino acids. The CDR3 bases are TGCGCCAGCAGCTCCTTGGGTACGAGATTTGGGGCTGAAGCTTTCTTT. Its protein product is CASSSLGTRFGAEAFF.

The chain has TRBV7-7 and TRBJ2-3; D possibly matches TRBD1 or TRBD2 (5 bases each). The CDR3 has 15 amino acids. Germline assignment: CDR1 SSHAT and CDR2 FNYEAQ (reference sequence). Trimming pared 4 bases from V and 3 bases from J, leaving 14 bases between. The CDR3 here is CASSSGPPFTDTQYF. The CDR3 nucleotides read TGTGCCAGCAGCTCGGGACCGCCCTTTACAGATACGCAGTATTTT.

V is TRBV7-8 and J is TRBJ2-7; tentative D call: TRBD2 (7 bases). V gave up 0 bases and J gave up 7 bases, with 16 bases separating them. Germline lookup yields CDR1 SGHVS and CDR2 FQNEAQ. The CDR3 extends over 15 amino acids. In DNA, the CDR3 is TGTGCCAGCAGCTTAGCGAGGGGGGGGCCGGGGGAGCAGTACTTC. Its protein product is CASSLARGGPGEQYF.

This clone occurred once. CDR3 bases: TGTGCCAGTACCCACTTTGTCGGGACAGGGGCCTACAATGAGCAGTTCTTC. Translation gives CASTHFVGTGAYNEQFF. The chain has TRBV19 and TRBJ2-1; 10 bases fit TRBD1. This CDR3 has 17 residues. Trimming took 7 bases from V and 2 from J; bases not matched to a gene: 11. Germline CDR1 is LNHDA and CDR2 is SQIVND (reference sequence).

This chain uses TRBV4-1 with TRBJ2-5, with a weak D call TRBD2 (6 bases). The ends were cut back, 3 bases at V and 5 bases at J, with 13 bases in the middle. The CDR3 has 14 residues. The germline gives CDR1 MGHRA, CDR2 YSYEKL. CDR3 region: CASSQFGAGETQYF. The CDR3 bases are TGCGCCAGCAGCCAGTTTGGCGCGGGGGAGACCCAGTACTTC.

This chain joins TRBV27 and TRBJ1-4; 8 nucleotides align to TRBD1. CDR1 and CDR2 from the germline V gene are MNHEY and SMNVEV (reference sequence). CDR3 length equals 16 residues. J gave up 8 bases and V 5 bases, and 13 bases lay outside the gene matches. The CDR3 sequence is CASSLKQTGVNEKLFF. The CDR3 region has the DNA TGTGCCAGCAGTCTAAAACAGACAGGGGTTAACGAAAAACTGTTTTTT.

In DNA, the CDR3 is TGTGCCTGGAGCGCCTTGGGACAGGGGGCGAAAGAGCAGTACTTC. Its translation is CAWSALGQGAKEQYF. The chain recombines TRBV30 with TRBJ2-7; 12 nucleotides match TRBD1. The CDR3 consists of 15 residues. After removal of 3 bases from V and 7 bases from J, the junction contained 10 bases not matched to a gene. The V gene's germline CDR1 is GTSNPN and CDR2 SVGIG (reference sequence).